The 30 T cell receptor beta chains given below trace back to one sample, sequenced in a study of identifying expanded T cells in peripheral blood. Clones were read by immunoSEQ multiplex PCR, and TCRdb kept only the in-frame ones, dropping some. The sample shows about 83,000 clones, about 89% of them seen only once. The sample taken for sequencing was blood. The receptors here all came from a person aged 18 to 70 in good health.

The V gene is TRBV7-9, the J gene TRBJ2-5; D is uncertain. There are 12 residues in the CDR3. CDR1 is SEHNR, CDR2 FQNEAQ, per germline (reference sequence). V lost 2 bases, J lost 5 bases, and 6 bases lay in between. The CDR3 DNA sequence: TGTGCCAGCAGCTTATCCGGGGAGACCCAGTACTTC. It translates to CASSLSGETQYF. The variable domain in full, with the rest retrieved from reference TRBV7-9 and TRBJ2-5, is DTGVSQNPRHKITKRGQNVTFRCDPISEHNRLYWYRQTLGQGPEFLTYFQNEAQLEKSRLLSDRFSAERPKGSFSTLEIQRTEQGDSAMYLCASSLSGETQYFGPGTRLLVL.

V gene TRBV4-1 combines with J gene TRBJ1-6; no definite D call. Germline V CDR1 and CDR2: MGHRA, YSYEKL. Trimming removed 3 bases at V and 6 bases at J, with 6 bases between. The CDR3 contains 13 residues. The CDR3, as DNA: TGCGCCAGCAGCCAGGACGGTAATTCACCCCTCCACTTT. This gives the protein CASSQDGNSPLHF.

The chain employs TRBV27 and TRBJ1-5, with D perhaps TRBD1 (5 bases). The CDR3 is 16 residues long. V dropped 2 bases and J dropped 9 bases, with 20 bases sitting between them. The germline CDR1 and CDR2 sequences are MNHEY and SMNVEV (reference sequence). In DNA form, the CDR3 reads TGTGCCAGCAGTTTAAAGGTTGGGGACCGCCCGAGGCCCCAGCATTTT. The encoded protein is CASSLKVGDRPRPQHF.

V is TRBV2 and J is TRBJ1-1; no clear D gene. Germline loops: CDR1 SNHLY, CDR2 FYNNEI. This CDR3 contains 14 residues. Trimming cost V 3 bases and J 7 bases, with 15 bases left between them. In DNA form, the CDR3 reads TGTGCCAGCAGTGAGGGGTGGGCCAAGGATGAAGCTTTCTTT. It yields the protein CASSEGWAKDEAFF.

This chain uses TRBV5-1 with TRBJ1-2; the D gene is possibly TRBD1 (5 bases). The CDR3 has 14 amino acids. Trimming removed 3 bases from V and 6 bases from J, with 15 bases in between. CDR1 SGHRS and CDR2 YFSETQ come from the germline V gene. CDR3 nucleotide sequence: TGCGCCAGCAGCTCGGGGGGACTGACGGATGGCTACACCTTC. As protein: CASSSGGLTDGYTF.

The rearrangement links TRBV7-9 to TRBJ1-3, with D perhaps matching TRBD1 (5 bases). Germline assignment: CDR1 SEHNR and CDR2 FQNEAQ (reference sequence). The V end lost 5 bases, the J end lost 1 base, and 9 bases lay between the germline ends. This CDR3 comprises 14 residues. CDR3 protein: CASSLKGSGNTIYF. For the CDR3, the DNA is TGTGCCAGCAGCCTTAAGGGGTCTGGAAACACCATATATTTT.

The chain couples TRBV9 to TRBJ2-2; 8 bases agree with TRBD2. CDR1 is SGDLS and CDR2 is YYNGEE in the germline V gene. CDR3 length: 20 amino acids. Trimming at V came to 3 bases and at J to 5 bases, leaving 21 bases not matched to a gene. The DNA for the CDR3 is TGTGCCAGCAGCGCCCGACCCAGCTTGGAAGCGGGAGATCGAACCGGGGAGCTGTTTTTT. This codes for CASSARPSLEAGDRTGELFF.

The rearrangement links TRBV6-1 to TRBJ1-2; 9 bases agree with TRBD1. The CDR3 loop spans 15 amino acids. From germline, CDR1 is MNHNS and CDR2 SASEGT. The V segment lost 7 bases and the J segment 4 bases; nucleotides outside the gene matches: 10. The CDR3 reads CASTRAADRGYGYTF. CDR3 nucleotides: TGTGCCAGCACTCGAGCAGCGGACAGGGGCTATGGCTACACCTTC.

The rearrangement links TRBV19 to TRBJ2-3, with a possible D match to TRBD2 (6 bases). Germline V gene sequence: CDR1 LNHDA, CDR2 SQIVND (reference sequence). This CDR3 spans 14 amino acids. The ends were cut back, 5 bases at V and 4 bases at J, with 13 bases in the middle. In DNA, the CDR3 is TGTGCCAGTAGTGTTTCCGCGGGGCCAGATACGCAGTATTTT. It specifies CASSVSAGPDTQYF.

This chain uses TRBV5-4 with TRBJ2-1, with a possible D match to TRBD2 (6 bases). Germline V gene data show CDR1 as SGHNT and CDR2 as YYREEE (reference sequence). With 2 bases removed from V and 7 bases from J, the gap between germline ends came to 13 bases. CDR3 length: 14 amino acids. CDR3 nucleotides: TGTGCCAGCAGCTTACGGGAGAGGGAGAATGAGCAGTTCTTC. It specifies CASSLRERENEQFF.

Written as DNA, the CDR3 is TGTGCCAGCAGTGTTAACGGGAGGAGCTCCTACAATGAGCAGTTCTTC. Translation: CASSVNGRSSYNEQFF. V is TRBV2 and J is TRBJ2-1, with 7 bases identical to TRBD2. Trimming cost V 4 bases and J 0 bases; bases outside gene matches: 6. CDR1 is SNHLY, CDR2 FYNNEI, per germline. The CDR3 totals 16 residues.

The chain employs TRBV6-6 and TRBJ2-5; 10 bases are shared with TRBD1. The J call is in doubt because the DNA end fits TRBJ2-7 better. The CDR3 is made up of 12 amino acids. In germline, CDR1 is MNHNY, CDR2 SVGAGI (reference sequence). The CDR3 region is CASSGTGVEQYF. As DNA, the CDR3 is TGTGCCAGTAGCGGGACAGGGGTCGAGCAGTACTTC.

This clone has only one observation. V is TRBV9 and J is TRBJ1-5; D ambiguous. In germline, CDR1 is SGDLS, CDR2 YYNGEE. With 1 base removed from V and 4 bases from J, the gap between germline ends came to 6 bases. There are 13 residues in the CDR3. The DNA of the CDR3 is TGTGCCAGCAGCGTATTTGTGAATCAGCCCCAGCATTTT. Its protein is CASSVFVNQPQHF.

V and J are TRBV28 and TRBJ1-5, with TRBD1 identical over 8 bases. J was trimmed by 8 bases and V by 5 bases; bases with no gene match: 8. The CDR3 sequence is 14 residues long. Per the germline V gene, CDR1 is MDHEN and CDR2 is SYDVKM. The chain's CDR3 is CASSHQGAGKPQHF. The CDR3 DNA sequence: TGTGCCAGCAGTCATCAGGGGGCGGGGAAGCCCCAGCATTTT.

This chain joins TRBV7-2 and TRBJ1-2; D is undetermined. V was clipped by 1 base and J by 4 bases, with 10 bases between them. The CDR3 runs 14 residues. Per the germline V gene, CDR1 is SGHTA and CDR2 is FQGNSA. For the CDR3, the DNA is TGTGCCAGCAGCTTAGAGGGTTCCTCCTATGGCTACACCTTC. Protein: CASSLEGSSYGYTF.

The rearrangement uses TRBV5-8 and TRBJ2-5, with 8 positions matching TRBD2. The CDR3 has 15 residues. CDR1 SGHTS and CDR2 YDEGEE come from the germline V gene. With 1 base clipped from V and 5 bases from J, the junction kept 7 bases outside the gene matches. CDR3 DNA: TGTGCCAGCAGCTTGACTAGCGGTGTCCGCGAGACCCAGTACTTC. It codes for CASSLTSGVRETQYF.

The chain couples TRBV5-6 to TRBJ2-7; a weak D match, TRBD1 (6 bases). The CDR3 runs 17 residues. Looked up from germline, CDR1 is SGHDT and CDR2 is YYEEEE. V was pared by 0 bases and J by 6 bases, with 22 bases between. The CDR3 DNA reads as TGTGCCAGCAGCTTGGGTTTAATGAGGACAGCCGGTCTCGAGCAGTACTTC. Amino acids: CASSLGLMRTAGLEQYF.

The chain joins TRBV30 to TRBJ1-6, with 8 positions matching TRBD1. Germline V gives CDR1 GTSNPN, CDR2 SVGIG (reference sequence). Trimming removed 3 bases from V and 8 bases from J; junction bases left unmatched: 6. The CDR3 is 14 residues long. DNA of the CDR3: TGTGCCTGGAGGGCAGGGGGCACCGATTCACCCCTCCACTTT. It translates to CAWRAGGTDSPLHF.

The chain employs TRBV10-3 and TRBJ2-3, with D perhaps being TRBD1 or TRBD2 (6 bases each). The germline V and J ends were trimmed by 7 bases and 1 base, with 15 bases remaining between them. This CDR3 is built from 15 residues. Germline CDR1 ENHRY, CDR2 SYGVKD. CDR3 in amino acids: CAINGGPEGTDTQYF. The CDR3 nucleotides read TGTGCCATCAATGGGGGGCCGGAGGGCACAGATACGCAGTATTTT.

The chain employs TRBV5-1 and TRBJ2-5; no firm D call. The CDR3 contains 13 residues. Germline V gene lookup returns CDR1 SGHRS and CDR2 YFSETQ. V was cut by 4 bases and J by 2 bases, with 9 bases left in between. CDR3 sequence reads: CASSLDGQETQYF. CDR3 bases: TGCGCCAGCAGCCTGGACGGACAAGAGACCCAGTACTTC.

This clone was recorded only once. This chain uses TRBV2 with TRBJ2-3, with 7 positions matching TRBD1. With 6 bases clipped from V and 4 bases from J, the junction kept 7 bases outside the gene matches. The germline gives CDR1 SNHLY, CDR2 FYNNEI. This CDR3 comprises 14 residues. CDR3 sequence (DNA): TGTGCCAGCAGGGTGAGGCAGGGGGCAGATACGCAGTATTTT. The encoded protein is CASRVRQGADTQYF.

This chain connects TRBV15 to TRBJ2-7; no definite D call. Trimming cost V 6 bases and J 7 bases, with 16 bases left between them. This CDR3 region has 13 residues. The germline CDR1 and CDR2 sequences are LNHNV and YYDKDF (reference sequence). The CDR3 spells CATSPDRRREQYF. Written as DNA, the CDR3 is TGTGCCACCAGTCCAGATCGAAGGCGAGAGCAGTACTTC.

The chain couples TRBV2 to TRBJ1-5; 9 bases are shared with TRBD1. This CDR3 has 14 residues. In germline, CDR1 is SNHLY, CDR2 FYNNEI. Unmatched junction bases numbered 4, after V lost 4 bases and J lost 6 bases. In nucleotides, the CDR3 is TGTGCCAGCAGTGGTGACAGGGGGGCTCAGCCCCAGCATTTT. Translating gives CASSGDRGAQPQHF.

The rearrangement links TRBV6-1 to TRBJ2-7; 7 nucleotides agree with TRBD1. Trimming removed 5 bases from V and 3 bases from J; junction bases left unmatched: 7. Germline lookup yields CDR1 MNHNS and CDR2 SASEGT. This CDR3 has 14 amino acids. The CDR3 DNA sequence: TGTGCCAGCAGTACTTTAGACAGGGACTACGAGCAGTACTTC. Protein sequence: CASSTLDRDYEQYF.

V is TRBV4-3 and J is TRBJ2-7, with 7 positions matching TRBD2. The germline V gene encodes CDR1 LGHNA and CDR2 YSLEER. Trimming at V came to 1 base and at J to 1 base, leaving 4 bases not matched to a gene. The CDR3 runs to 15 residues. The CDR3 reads CASSQVAGRSYEQYF. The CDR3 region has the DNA TGCGCCAGCAGCCAAGTAGCGGGTCGATCCTACGAGCAGTACTTC.

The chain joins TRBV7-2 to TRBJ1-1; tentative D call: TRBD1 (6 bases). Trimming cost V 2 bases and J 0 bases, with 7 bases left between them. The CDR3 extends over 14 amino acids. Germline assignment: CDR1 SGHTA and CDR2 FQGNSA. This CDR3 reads CASSLRGVNTEAFF. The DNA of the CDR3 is TGTGCCAGCAGCTTAAGGGGGGTGAACACTGAAGCTTTCTTT.

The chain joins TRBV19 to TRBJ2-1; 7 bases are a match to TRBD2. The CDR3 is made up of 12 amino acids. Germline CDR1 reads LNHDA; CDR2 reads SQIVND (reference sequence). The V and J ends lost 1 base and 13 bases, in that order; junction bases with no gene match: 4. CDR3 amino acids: CASSIVAGEQFF. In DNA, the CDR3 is TGTGCCAGTAGTATAGTGGCGGGGGAACAGTTCTTC. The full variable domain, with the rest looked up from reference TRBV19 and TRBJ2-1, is DGGITQSPKYLFRKEGQNVTLSCEQNLNHDAMYWYRQDPGQGLRLIYYSQIVNDFQKGDIAEGYSVSREKKESFPLTVTSAQKNPTAFYLCASSIVAGEQFFGPGTRLTVL.

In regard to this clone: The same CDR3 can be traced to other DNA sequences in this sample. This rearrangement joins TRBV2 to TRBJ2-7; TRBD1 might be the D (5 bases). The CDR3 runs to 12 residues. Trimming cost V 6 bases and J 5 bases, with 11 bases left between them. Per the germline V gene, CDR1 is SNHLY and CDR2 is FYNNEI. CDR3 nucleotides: TGTGCCAGCAGAGGGGATTCGGACGAGCAGTACTTC. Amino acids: CASRGDSDEQYF. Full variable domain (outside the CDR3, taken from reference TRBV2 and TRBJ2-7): EPEVTQTPSHQVTQMGQEVILRCVPISNHLYFYWYRQILGQKVEFLVSFYNNEISEKSEIFDDQFSVERPDGSNFTLKIRSTKLEDSAMYFCASRGDSDEQYFGPGTRLTVT.

The CDR3 bases are TGTGCCTGGAGTCCTAAGACTACAGCGGACACTGAAGCTTTCTTT. Translation: CAWSPKTTADTEAFF. This rearrangement joins TRBV30 to TRBJ1-1, with D unclear. The CDR3 spans 15 residues. The germline V and J ends were trimmed by 2 bases and 3 bases, with 16 bases remaining between them. Germline CDR1 GTSNPN, CDR2 SVGIG (reference sequence). The full variable domain, in which reference TRBV30 and TRBJ1-1 provide the parts outside the CDR3, is SQTIHQWPATLVQPVGSPLSLECTVEGTSNPNLYWYRQAAGRGLQLLFYSVGIGQISSEVPQNLSASRPQDRQFILSSKKLLLSDSGFYLCAWSPKTTADTEAFFGQGTRLTVV.

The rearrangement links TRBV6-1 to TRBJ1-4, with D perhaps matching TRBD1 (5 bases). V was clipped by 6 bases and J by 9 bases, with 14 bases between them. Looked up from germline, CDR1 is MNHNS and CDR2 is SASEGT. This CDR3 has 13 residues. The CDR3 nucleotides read TGTGCCAGCAGGGGGCGGGATCCGCAAAAACTGTTTTTT. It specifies CASRGRDPQKLFF.